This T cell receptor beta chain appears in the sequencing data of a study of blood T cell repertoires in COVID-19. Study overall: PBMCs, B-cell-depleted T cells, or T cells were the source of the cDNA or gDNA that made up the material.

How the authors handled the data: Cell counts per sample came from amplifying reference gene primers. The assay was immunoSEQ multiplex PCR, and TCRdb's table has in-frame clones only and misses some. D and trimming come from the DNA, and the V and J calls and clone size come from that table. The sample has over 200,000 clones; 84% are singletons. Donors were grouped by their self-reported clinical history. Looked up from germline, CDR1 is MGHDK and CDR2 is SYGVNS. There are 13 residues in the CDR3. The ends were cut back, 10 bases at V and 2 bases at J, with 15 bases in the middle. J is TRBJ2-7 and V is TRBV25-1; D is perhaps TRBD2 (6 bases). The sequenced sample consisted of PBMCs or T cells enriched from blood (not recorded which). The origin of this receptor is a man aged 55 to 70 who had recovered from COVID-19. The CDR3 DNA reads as TGTGCCAATACGGGACTTTCAACCTACGAGCAGTACTTC. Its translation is CANTGLSTYEQYF.